The 17 T cell receptor beta chains in this list originate from one sample, sequenced in a study of T-cell memory formation after mild COVID-19. TCRdb re-called the 5' RACE reads with MiXCR, one entry per CDR3 protein. The sample comprises tens of thousands of distinct CDR3 sequences, around 7% of which are singletons, and 1.4% rests with the top ten. The sequenced material came from PBMCs or a T cell subset sorted from them (not recorded which). The receptor set was obtained from a man between 18 and 29 years old who had mild COVID-19 (a few samples of this study predate the infection). Cell type and time point are not known.

This chain connects TRBV4-1 to TRBJ1-1; D remains unclear. This CDR3 contains 15 residues. CDR1 and CDR2 from the germline V gene are MGHRA and YSYEKL. Trimming stripped 0 bases from V and 5 bases from J, with 13 bases between. Written as DNA, the CDR3 is TGCGCCAGCAGCCAAGAAGGCAGGTATTGGACTGAAGCTTTCTTT. Translation gives CASSQEGRYWTEAFF.

The chain is built from TRBV20-1 and TRBJ1-5, with TRBD1 matching 8 bases. Germline assignment: CDR1 DFQATT and CDR2 SNEGSKA (reference sequence). The trim removed 3 bases at V and 0 bases at J, leaving 7 bases unmatched. The CDR3 contains 16 residues. This chain's CDR3 is CSASTGGKYSNQPQHF. The CDR3 DNA sequence: TGCAGTGCTAGCACAGGGGGGAAGTATAGCAATCAGCCCCAGCATTTT.

The chain couples TRBV4-2 to TRBJ2-2; 11 bases match TRBD2. V lost 0 bases to trimming and J lost 6 bases; unmatched junction nucleotides: 9. Germline V gene lookup returns CDR1 LGHNA and CDR2 YNFKEQ. There are 18 residues in the CDR3. CDR3 sequence: CASSQEGSGGAWPGELFF. CDR3 DNA sequence: TGTGCCAGCAGCCAAGAGGGTAGCGGGGGGGCTTGGCCCGGGGAGCTGTTTTTT.

The gene calls are TRBV5-1 and TRBJ2-5, with TRBD1 matching 9 bases. Per germline, CDR1 SGHRS and CDR2 YFSETQ. This CDR3 spans 14 amino acids. Trimming at V came to 2 bases and at J to 5 bases, leaving 4 bases not matched to a gene. CDR3 residues: CASSLQGASETQYF. The CDR3 coding sequence is TGCGCCAGCAGCTTACAGGGGGCATCGGAGACCCAGTACTTC.

There are many counts of this clonotype. The chain joins TRBV7-9 to TRBJ1-1; 7 bases map to TRBD1. J lost 1 base, V lost 11 bases, and 7 bases had no gene match. This CDR3 is built from 13 residues. Germline V gene data show CDR1 as SEHNR and CDR2 as FQNEAQ (reference sequence). CDR3 in amino acids: CAARQGANTEAFF. The CDR3 region has the DNA TGTGCCGCGCGACAGGGAGCGAACACTGAAGCTTTCTTT.

This chain joins TRBV19 and TRBJ1-5; the D gene is possibly TRBD1 (6 bases). The CDR3 is 15 residues long. Trimming stripped 3 bases from V and 5 bases from J, with 14 bases between. From germline, CDR1 is LNHDA and CDR2 SQIVND (reference sequence). This CDR3 is CASSIAGEMHQPQHF. DNA of the CDR3: TGTGCCAGTAGTATCGCAGGGGAGATGCATCAGCCCCAGCATTTT. The full variable domain, completed using reference TRBV19 and TRBJ1-5, is DGGITQSPKYLFRKEGQNVTLSCEQNLNHDAMYWYRQDPGQGLRLIYYSQIVNDFQKGDIAEGYSVSREKKESFPLTVTSAQKNPTAFYLCASSIAGEMHQPQHFGDGTRLSIL.

This clonotype came up a few times. This rearrangement joins TRBV21-1 to TRBJ2-7. TRBV21-1 is listed as a pseudogene. The CDR3 loop spans 13 amino acids. The chain's CDR3 is CARSTEPTYEQYF. Written as DNA, the CDR3 is TGTGCCAGATCGACAGAGCCTACCTACGAGCAGTACTTC.

This clonotype showed up many times. The rearrangement uses TRBV7-9 and TRBJ2-2, with TRBD2 matching over 11 bases. J gave up 4 bases and V 6 bases, and 4 bases lay outside the gene matches. The CDR3 has 15 amino acids. The germline V gene has CDR1 SEHNR and CDR2 FQNEAQ (reference sequence). In DNA, the CDR3 is TGTGCCAGCAGACCTGGACTAGCGGGCACCGGGGAGCTGTTTTTT. Translated, it gives CASRPGLAGTGELFF.

The gene calls are TRBV4-3 and TRBJ2-3, with TRBD2 matching over 9 bases. CDR3 length equals 13 residues. Germline trimming cut 2 bases from V and 6 bases from J; bases unmatched to any gene: 0. Germline assignment: CDR1 LGHNA and CDR2 YSLEER. The CDR3 coding sequence is TGCGCCAGCAGCCAAACTAGCGGGGATACGCAGTATTTT. This translates into CASSQTSGDTQYF.

V and J are TRBV11-2 and TRBJ2-2, with D unresolved. The CDR3 contains 13 residues. V was cut by 3 bases and J by 2 bases, with 4 bases left in between. In germline, CDR1 is SGHAT, CDR2 FQNNGV. The CDR3 region is CASSFYNTGELFF. In nucleotides, the CDR3 is TGTGCCAGCAGCTTTTACAACACCGGGGAGCTGTTTTTT.

This clonotype ranks as medium-sized. The genes are TRBV3-1 and TRBJ2-5, with a tentative D call TRBD1 (5 bases). CDR3 length equals 16 residues. Germline V gene lookup returns CDR1 LGHDT and CDR2 YNNKEL (reference sequence). The germline V and J ends were trimmed by 3 bases and 6 bases, with 20 bases remaining between them. The CDR3, as DNA: TGTGCCAGCAGCCATCGGACGCGTGCAGGGTTGAAGACCCAGTACTTC. It yields the protein CASSHRTRAGLKTQYF.

This clonotype was seen repeatedly, ten times or more. V and J are TRBV4-3 and TRBJ2-3; perhaps TRBD2 as D (6 bases). The CDR3 runs to 16 residues. Trimming shortened V by 0 bases and J by 3 bases, and 13 bases separated the two germline ends. Germline CDR1 is LGHNA and CDR2 is YSLEER. The CDR3: CASSQEGPSVTDTQYF. The DNA of the CDR3 is TGCGCCAGCAGCCAAGAAGGGCCTAGCGTTACAGATACGCAGTATTTT.

This clonotype was seen many times. The CDR3 coding sequence is TGCACCACCGGGACTAGCGGGTCTAATACGCAGTATTTT. Protein sequence: CTTGTSGSNTQYF. This chain connects TRBV29-1 to TRBJ2-3, with TRBD2 matching 12 bases. This CDR3 comprises 13 residues. Germline CDR1 and CDR2: SQVTM and ANQGSEA.

This clonotype was seen more than once but under ten times. The rearrangement joins TRBV5-6 to TRBJ1-4, with D possibly TRBD1 on 6 matching bases. V gave up 4 bases and J gave up 5 bases, with 18 bases separating them. The germline CDR1 and CDR2 sequences are SGHDT and YYEEEE. The CDR3 loop spans 16 amino acids. CDR3 loop: CASSGNPTGPNEKLFF. The CDR3 DNA reads as TGTGCCAGCAGCGGAAATCCGACAGGACCGAATGAAAAACTGTTTTTT.

This clonotype has just a few counts. The V gene is TRBV6-2 or TRBV6-3, the J gene TRBJ2-1; 9 bases are a match to TRBD2. With 9 bases clipped from V and 9 bases from J, the junction kept 12 bases outside the gene matches. This CDR3 is 14 amino acids long. Germline V lookup: CDR1 MNHEY, CDR2 SVGEGT. The CDR3 nucleotides read TGTGCCAGTACCAGGACTAGCGCGGGAAGTGAGCAGTTCTTC. Amino acid sequence: CASTRTSAGSEQFF.

The V and J genes are TRBV2 and TRBJ2-1; 8 nucleotides match TRBD1. Unmatched junction bases numbered 11, after V lost 3 bases and J lost 10 bases. Germline V gene sequence: CDR1 SNHLY, CDR2 FYNNEI. The CDR3 has 15 amino acids. The CDR3 coding sequence is TGTGCCAGCAGTGACGACAGGGGCATAGACGTGGAGCAGTTCTTC. Its protein product is CASSDDRGIDVEQFF. Full variable domain (rest looked up from reference TRBV2 and TRBJ2-1): EPEVTQTPSHQVTQMGQEVILRCVPISNHLYFYWYRQILGQKVEFLVSFYNNEISEKSEIFDDQFSVERPDGSNFTLKIRSTKLEDSAMYFCASSDDRGIDVEQFFGPGTRLTVL.

The chain combines TRBV7-2 with TRBJ2-5; D may be TRBD1 (5 bases). Germline loops: CDR1 SGHTA, CDR2 FQGNSA. With 5 bases removed from V and 4 bases from J, the gap between germline ends came to 11 bases. This CDR3 has 13 amino acids. The CDR3 bases are TGTGCCAGCAGCCTAACCCAGGGAGAGACCCAGTACTTC. Its translation is CASSLTQGETQYF.